A single sample is the source of the 3 T cell receptor beta chains below, sequenced in a study of identical twins. Via MiXCR, TCRdb re-called the 5' RACE reads, giving one row per CDR3 protein. Of roughly 250,000 distinct CDR3 sequences in the sample, around 7% were seen once. These data also formed part of another study, on yellow fever vaccine responses in identical twins.

The material sequenced was memory (CD45RO+) T cells sorted from blood. These receptors all come from a woman aged 18-29 years in good health.

This clonotype was seen more than once but under ten times. This chain links TRBV7-6 with TRBJ2-5, with 11 bases lining up with TRBD2. CDR1 is SGHVS and CDR2 is FNYEAQ in the germline V gene. V was pared by 1 base and J by 9 bases, with 16 bases of the junction left unmatched. This CDR3 has 18 residues. In DNA form, the CDR3 reads TGTGCCAGCAGCTTAGATGGCAGGACTAGCGGGCTTGAGTCGGCCCAGTACTTC. Encoded protein: CASSLDGRTSGLESAQYF.

This clonotype was found many times. The genes are TRBV24-1 and TRBJ2-1, with TRBD2 as a possible D gene (5 bases). Deletions cut 9 bases from V and 1 base from J, with 15 bases between. CDR1 is KGHDR and CDR2 is SFDVKD in the germline V gene. The CDR3 length is 15 residues. Here the CDR3 DNA reads TGTGCCACCGAGTCCGGGGTTTGGTCCTACAATGAGCAGTTCTTC. Protein sequence: CATESGVWSYNEQFF.

The sample holds a few counts of this clonotype. This chain joins TRBV7-9 and TRBJ2-5; TRBD2 matches at 8 bases. The germline gives CDR1 SEHNR, CDR2 FQNEAQ (reference sequence). J lost 1 base, V lost 5 bases, and 9 bases had no gene match. CDR3 length: 16 residues. The CDR3 loop is CASSPRVAGPQETQYF. CDR3 nucleotides: TGTGCCAGCAGCCCGCGGGTAGCGGGACCCCAAGAGACCCAGTACTTC.